The 18 T cell receptor beta chains in this list originate from one sample, sequenced in a study of identical twins. TCRdb re-called the 5' RACE reads through MiXCR, storing one row per CDR3 protein. The sample lists approximately 1.8 million distinct CDR3 sequences, about 30% occurring once. Sample: cord blood. The receptors were sampled from a newborn girl in good health.

The chain couples TRBV21-1 to TRBJ2-7; whether TRBD2, the table's D call, matches the DNA was not checked. TRBV21-1 is a pseudogene. The CDR3 covers 15 residues. The CDR3 DNA reads TGTGCCAGCAGCACCCTAGCGTCGAGCTCCTACGAGCAGTACTTC. Its translation: CASSTLASSSYEQYF.

Regarding this clonotype: Mismatch with germline at one junction end may stem from a read error. This chain joins TRBV2 and TRBJ2-1, with 11 bases matching TRBD1. This CDR3 spans 18 amino acids. Germline loops: CDR1 SNHLY, CDR2 FYNNEI. CDR3 DNA: TGTGGCAGCAGTGAATCCCTGGACAGGGGGCAGACCTACAATGAGCAGTTCTTC. Translation gives CGSSESLDRGQTYNEQFF.

A remark on this clonotype: A read error is possible here, since a much larger clone lies one base away. The chain recombines TRBV29-1 with TRBJ1-2, with no clear D. The CDR3 is made up of 11 amino acids. Germline V gene sequence: CDR1 SQVTM, CDR2 ANQGSEA. The CDR3 protein is CGVVLGNGYTF. CDR3 in DNA: TGCGGCGTTGTGTTGGGGAATGGCTACACCTTC.

Concerning this clonotype: One end of the junction is discordant with germline, which a read error may explain. The V gene is TRBV4-2, the J gene TRBJ1-5; unclear D gene. The length of the CDR3 is 14 residues. Germline CDR1 LGHNA, CDR2 YNFKEQ. The CDR3 is CASSQAGGSQPRHF. CDR3 in DNA: TGTGCCAGCAGCCAAGCGGGAGGCAGTCAGCCCCGGCATTTT.

The chain carries TRBV4-1 and TRBJ1-1; 9 bases fit TRBD1. CDR3 size: 15 residues. The junction had 9 bases not matched to a gene; V was cut back by 4 bases and J by 6 bases. Looked up from germline, CDR1 is MGHRA and CDR2 is YSYEKL. CDR3 DNA: TGCGCCAGCAGCCGAACGACAGGGGGAGGACCTGAAGCTTTCTTT. This sequence encodes CASSRTTGGGPEAFF.

DNA of the CDR3: TGTGCCACCAGTGATTTTGGACAGGAGACCCAGTTCTTC. Translation gives CATSDFGQETQFF. This chain joins TRBV24-1 and TRBJ2-5; 7 bases align to TRBD1. The DNA end favors TRBJ2-1, so the J call may be wrong. Germline V gene data show CDR1 as KGHDR and CDR2 as SFDVKD. The CDR3 consists of 13 residues.

The sample holds a few counts of this clonotype. V and J are TRBV20-1 and TRBJ1-5; possibly TRBD1 for D (5 bases). CDR3 size: 12 residues. Germline loops: CDR1 DFQATT, CDR2 SNEGSKA (reference sequence). V lost 1 base to trimming and J lost 9 bases, with 10 bases between them. This chain's CDR3 is CSARAGGRPQHF. CDR3 nucleotides: TGCAGTGCTAGAGCGGGGGGTCGGCCCCAGCATTTT.

As to this clonotype: A much larger clone lies a single base off, so this may be a read error. This rearrangement joins TRBV2 to TRBJ2-1; D is possibly TRBD1 (6 bases). The V and J ends lost 8 bases and 4 bases respectively, with 18 bases between them. Germline CDR1 SNHLY, CDR2 FYNNEI. The CDR3 extends over 15 amino acids. CDR3 protein: CASGRRDKTYNEQFF. CDR3 sequence (DNA): TGTGCCAGCGGCCGCCGGGACAAAACTTACAATGAGCAGTTCTTC.

The chain recombines TRBV25-1 with TRBJ2-3; TRBD2 aligns across 9 bases. Germline CDR1 is MGHDK and CDR2 is SYGVNS. The CDR3 length is 16 residues. Trimming cost V 3 bases and J 2 bases; bases outside gene matches: 6. CDR3 amino acids: CASSEKREVDTDTQYF. Here the CDR3 DNA reads TGTGCCAGCAGTGAGAAGCGGGAGGTTGACACAGATACGCAGTATTTT.

This chain uses TRBV5-1 with TRBJ1-5; tentative D call: TRBD1 (5 bases). The V gene's germline CDR1 is SGHRS and CDR2 YFSETQ. The CDR3 length is 15 residues. The V end lost 0 bases, the J end lost 9 bases, and 16 bases lay between the germline ends. The CDR3 DNA is TGCGCCAGCAGCTTGGAGGGGCCGCGGTTTGGGCCCCAGCATTTT. It yields the protein CASSLEGPRFGPQHF.

The V call is TRBV20-1, the J call TRBJ2-3, with TRBD2 matching 12 bases. The CDR3 is 15 residues long. Germline CDR1 DFQATT, CDR2 SNEGSKA (reference sequence). J was trimmed by 4 bases and V by 1 base; bases with no gene match: 3. CDR3 loop: CSARATSGSADTQYF. The CDR3 DNA reads as TGCAGTGCTAGAGCGACTAGCGGGAGCGCAGATACGCAGTATTTT.

In its sample, this clonotype was seen a few times. V gene TRBV7-9 combines with J gene TRBJ1-2, with D perhaps matching TRBD1 (6 bases). Trimming left V 1 base short and J 4 bases short, with 16 bases between. Germline loops: CDR1 SEHNR, CDR2 FQNEAQ (reference sequence). The CDR3 is 16 amino acids. The DNA for the CDR3 is TGTGCCAGCAGCTTAGATTCACGGGGGCTTTTCTATGGCTACACCTTC. It codes for CASSLDSRGLFYGYTF. Full variable domain (rest looked up from reference TRBV7-9 and TRBJ1-2): DTGVSQNPRHKITKRGQNVTFRCDPISEHNRLYWYRQTLGQGPEFLTYFQNEAQLEKSRLLSDRFSAERPKGSFSTLEIQRTEQGDSAMYLCASSLDSRGLFYGYTFGSGTRLTVV.

The chain recombines TRBV5-1 with TRBJ2-7; D perhaps matches TRBD1 (5 bases). Between the trimmed V and J ends, which lost 5 bases and 3 bases, there was a span of 18 bases. The CDR3 runs 15 residues. The germline gives CDR1 SGHRS, CDR2 YFSETQ. The CDR3 coding sequence is TGCGCCAGCAGGCGGACACAAAGTTTTTTCTACGAGCAGTACTTC. Amino acid sequence: CASRRTQSFFYEQYF.

CDR3 DNA sequence: TGCAGTGCTAGTCAGGGACTAGCGGGAGATTACAATGAGCAGTTCTTC. This sequence encodes CSASQGLAGDYNEQFF. The rearrangement links TRBV20-1 to TRBJ2-1; 14 nucleotides match TRBD2. The CDR3 has 16 amino acids. The V segment lost 3 bases and the J segment 4 bases; nucleotides outside the gene matches: 5. The germline CDR1 and CDR2 sequences are DFQATT and SNEGSKA (reference sequence).

This clonotype has more than one count but fewer than ten. The chain uses TRBV25-1 and TRBJ1-6; the D gene is possibly TRBD1 (5 bases). CDR3 length equals 15 residues. Trimming removed 3 bases at V and 4 bases at J, with 10 bases between. CDR1 and CDR2 (germline): MGHDK, SYGVNS. CDR3 coding DNA: TGTGCCAGCAGTGAGACAGACGGTTATAATTCACCCCTCCACTTT. Translation gives CASSETDGYNSPLHF.

This clonotype was seen repeatedly, ten times or more. CDR3 loop: CAISEGLAREQYF. CDR3 DNA sequence: TGTGCCATCAGTGAAGGACTAGCGAGAGAGCAGTACTTC. V gene TRBV10-3 combines with J gene TRBJ2-7; TRBD2 agrees at 9 bases. The CDR3 has 13 residues. Trimming took 3 bases from V and 7 from J; bases not matched to a gene: 4. Germline V gene sequence: CDR1 ENHRY, CDR2 SYGVKD.

The chain employs TRBV24-1 and TRBJ2-3; no clear D. Trimming pared 7 bases from V and 6 bases from J, leaving 10 bases between. The germline CDR1 and CDR2 sequences are KGHDR and SFDVKD. This CDR3 region has 12 residues. This CDR3 reads CATRGSQDTQYF. CDR3 in DNA: TGTGCCACCAGGGGATCGCAGGATACGCAGTATTTT.

This clonotype has a single count. At one boundary the junction diverges from the germline segment, which might be a read error. V and J are TRBV15 and TRBJ2-7; a possible D gene is TRBD1 (6 bases). This CDR3 is built from 15 residues. Germline V gene sequence: CDR1 LNHNV, CDR2 YYDKDF (reference sequence). DNA of the CDR3: TGTGCCGCCAGCAAGGGTCCCACAGGGAATCACGAGCAGTACTTC. Translation gives CAASKGPTGNHEQYF.